Below are 26 T cell receptor beta chains sequenced from a single sample in a study of beta chain features in type 1 diabetes. cDNA synthesis used the whole RNA isolate, giving expressed TCRB sequences. Only in-frame clones appear in the TCRdb table, and some are missing; sequencing was by immunoSEQ multiplex PCR. The table has 160,000 or so clones, around 10% seen once. The sample comprised central memory CD4+ T cells from blood. These receptors all stem from a man between 18 and 29 years old in good health.

The chain employs TRBV7-9 and TRBJ1-4; tentatively, D is TRBD1 (6 bases). Germline V gene lookup returns CDR1 SEHNR and CDR2 FQNEAQ (reference sequence). This CDR3 contains 16 residues. V was trimmed by 5 bases and J by 4 bases, leaving 17 bases between them. The CDR3 DNA sequence: TGTGCCAGCAGCCGCGCCCGACAGGCCATTAATGAAAAACTGTTTTTT. The encoded protein is CASSRARQAINEKLFF. Complete variable domain (other parts from reference TRBV7-9 and TRBJ1-4): DTGVSQNPRHKITKRGQNVTFRCDPISEHNRLYWYRQTLGQGPEFLTYFQNEAQLEKSRLLSDRFSAERPKGSFSTLEIQRTEQGDSAMYLCASSRARQAINEKLFFGSGTQLSVL.

To note about this clone: This CDR3 is also generated by other DNA sequences in the sample. V and J are TRBV9 and TRBJ2-3, with D possibly matching TRBD2 (6 bases). Looked up from germline, CDR1 is SGDLS and CDR2 is YYNGEE. V was clipped by 0 bases and J by 4 bases, with 9 bases between them. This CDR3 is built from 14 residues. The DNA for the CDR3 is TGTGCCAGCAGCGTAGCGGGGGTGGCAGATACGCAGTATTTT. It codes for CASSVAGVADTQYF.

In this sample, this clone turned up a few times. In nucleotides, the CDR3 is TGTGCCTGGAGTAATACCCAGGGGACTGGCTACACCTTC. The encoded protein is CAWSNTQGTGYTF. The gene calls are TRBV30 and TRBJ1-2; tentative D call: TRBD1 (6 bases). The germline gives CDR1 GTSNPN, CDR2 SVGIG (reference sequence). The CDR3 has 13 residues. Trimming took 2 bases from V and 7 from J, leaving 14 bases between them.

This clone turned up a few times. The chain is built from TRBV28 and TRBJ2-1; unclear D gene. Looked up from germline, CDR1 is MDHEN and CDR2 is SYDVKM. Trimming stripped 2 bases from V and 7 bases from J, with 0 bases between. This CDR3 comprises 10 residues. CDR3 in DNA: TGTGCCAGCAGTTTAAATGAGCAGTTCTTC. This translates into CASSLNEQFF.

The table lists this clone with a few counts. The chain employs TRBV5-1 and TRBJ2-1, with a possible D match to TRBD1 (6 bases). The V gene lost 4 bases and the J gene lost 4 bases, with 12 bases spanning the gap. The CDR3 sequence is 14 residues long. CDR1 SGHRS and CDR2 YFSETQ come from the germline V gene. Written as DNA, the CDR3 is TGCGCCAGCAGCGTTGGACAGTTTTACAATGAGCAGTTCTTC. Its protein is CASSVGQFYNEQFF.

This sequence joins TRBV9 and TRBJ1-2, with D possibly matching TRBD1 (5 bases). The CDR3 totals 14 residues. The V and J ends lost 4 bases and 4 bases respectively, with 14 bases between them. Germline V CDR1 and CDR2: SGDLS, YYNGEE. The CDR3: CASSPSRGTYGYTF. CDR3 sequence (DNA): TGTGCCAGCAGCCCTTCTCGGGGGACCTATGGCTACACCTTC.

This clone was counted only a few times. This chain joins TRBV1 and TRBJ2-3; TRBD1 is the table's D call and was not checked against the DNA. TRBV1 is classified as a pseudogene. This CDR3 region has 14 residues. The CDR3 nucleotides read TGCACCAGCAACCCGGGACAGGGAAGAGATACGCAGTATTTT. Translated, it gives CTSNPGQGRDTQYF.

The chain uses TRBV4-1 and TRBJ2-3; perhaps TRBD2 as D (5 bases). V was clipped by 3 bases and J by 3 bases, with 10 bases between them. In germline, CDR1 is MGHRA, CDR2 YSYEKL. There are 14 residues in the CDR3. CDR3 bases: TGCGCCAGCAGCCATAATCGGGAAACAGATACGCAGTATTTT. It yields the protein CASSHNRETDTQYF.

The gene calls are TRBV6-6 and TRBJ2-7, with 8 bases matching TRBD1. Trimming removed 4 bases from V and 5 bases from J; junction bases left unmatched: 7. Germline loops: CDR1 MNHNY, CDR2 SVGAGI (reference sequence). CDR3 size: 14 residues. The CDR3 reads CASSSHDRGNEQYF. DNA for the CDR3: TGTGCCAGCAGTTCCCACGACAGGGGCAACGAGCAGTACTTC.

V usage is TRBV2 and J usage is TRBJ2-2; D perhaps matches TRBD1 (5 bases). Germline CDR1 reads SNHLY; CDR2 reads FYNNEI. This CDR3 has 13 residues. Trimming removed 9 bases from V and 3 bases from J, with 11 bases in between. CDR3: CASSFRDTGELFF. In DNA form, the CDR3 reads TGTGCCAGTAGTTTCAGGGACACCGGGGAGCTGTTTTTT.

The genes are TRBV7-3 and TRBJ2-1; 7 bases match TRBD1. This CDR3 has 16 residues. The trim removed 1 base at V and 4 bases at J, leaving 7 bases unmatched. Germline V lookup: CDR1 SGHTA, CDR2 FQGTGA. CDR3: CASSLSEQGVYNEQFF. CDR3 in DNA: TGTGCCAGCAGCTTAAGTGAGCAGGGGGTGTACAATGAGCAGTTCTTC. Looking up the rest from reference TRBV7-3 and TRBJ2-1 gives the full variable domain: GAGVSQTPSNKVTEKGKYVELRCDPISGHTALYWYRQSLGQGPEFLIYFQGTGAADDSGLPNDRFFAVRPEGSVSTLKIQRTERGDSAVYLCASSLSEQGVYNEQFFGPGTRLTVL.

This clone has a handful of counts. The CDR3 DNA sequence: TGTGCCAGCAGGGAACAGAGGAATCAGCCCCAGCATTTT. Protein: CASREQRNQPQHF. This chain connects TRBV7-2 to TRBJ1-5; D is uncertain. The CDR3 covers 13 residues. Trimming pared 6 bases from V and 4 bases from J, leaving 10 bases between. Germline CDR1 is SGHTA and CDR2 is FQGNSA. The full variable domain, rest sourced from reference TRBV7-2 and TRBJ1-5, is GAGVSQSPSNKVTEKGKDVELRCDPISGHTALYWYRQSLGQGLEFLIYFQGNSAPDKSGLPSDRFSAERTGGSVSTLTIQRTQQEDSAVYLCASREQRNQPQHFGDGTRLSIL.

This clone came up a few times. CDR3 in amino acids: CASSQRLADNEQFF. The DNA of the CDR3 is TGTGCCAGCAGTCAAAGGCTAGCGGACAATGAGCAGTTCTTC. J is TRBJ2-1 and V is TRBV4-2; 7 bases fit TRBD2. The CDR3 contains 14 residues. The V gene's germline CDR1 is LGHNA and CDR2 YNFKEQ. The V segment lost 6 bases and the J segment 5 bases; nucleotides outside the gene matches: 7.

This chain links TRBV5-1 with TRBJ2-3; D gene unclear. Germline V gene data show CDR1 as SGHRS and CDR2 as YFSETQ. The CDR3 covers 15 residues. V lost 5 bases, J lost 2 bases, and 15 bases lay in between. DNA of the CDR3: TGCGCCAGCAGGTTCCAGGACGGAGACACAGATACGCAGTATTTT. Translating it yields CASRFQDGDTDTQYF.

This sequence joins TRBV30 and TRBJ1-2; D is ambiguous. Germline CDR1 reads GTSNPN; CDR2 reads SVGIG (reference sequence). The CDR3 runs to 14 residues. V was shortened by 3 bases and J by 1 base, with 12 bases between the two germline ends. The CDR3 here is CAWRSGIHNYGYTF. CDR3 nucleotide sequence: TGTGCCTGGAGAAGTGGGATCCATAACTATGGCTACACCTTC.

The sample holds a few counts of this clone. The gene calls are TRBV19 and TRBJ1-1; no definite D call. CDR3 length: 14 residues. The V end was cut by 6 bases, the J end by 4 bases, with 15 bases between. The germline CDR1 and CDR2 sequences are LNHDA and SQIVND (reference sequence). Here the CDR3 reads CASSLTGRGTEAFF. The CDR3 DNA is TGTGCCAGTAGCCTAACCGGGCGGGGCACTGAAGCTTTCTTT.

Regarding this clone: Other DNA sequences of this sample code for an identical CDR3. The gene calls are TRBV28 and TRBJ1-1; no clear D gene. The CDR3 sequence is 12 residues long. The germline V gene encodes CDR1 MDHEN and CDR2 SYDVKM. V shed 6 bases and J shed 11 bases, with 16 bases lying between them. The chain's CDR3 is CASSLKTGRAFF. The CDR3 coding sequence is TGTGCCAGCAGCCTCAAGACCGGGAGGGCTTTCTTT.

This clone came up many times. The rearrangement links TRBV23-1 to TRBJ2-5; perhaps TRBD1 as D (5 bases). TRBV23-1 is treated as an ORF (open reading frame) with a function not yet certain. Deletions cut 8 bases from V and 1 base from J, with 8 bases between. This CDR3 is built from 12 residues. Here the CDR3 reads CASDDSQETQYF. The CDR3 DNA sequence: TGCGCCAGCGATGACAGCCAAGAGACCCAGTACTTC.

This clone was recorded a few times. The chain recombines TRBV6-6 with TRBJ1-5, with D uncertain. Trimming shortened V by 4 bases and J by 0 bases, and 4 bases separated the two germline ends. CDR3 length: 13 amino acids. Germline CDR1 and CDR2: MNHNY and SVGAGI (reference sequence). The CDR3 DNA reads as TGTGCCAGCAGTTGGGATAGCAATCAGCCCCAGCATTTT. Protein: CASSWDSNQPQHF.

This clone appeared many times. This chain links TRBV4-3 with TRBJ2-5; 10 nucleotides line up with TRBD2. V lost 0 bases, J lost 2 bases, and 6 bases stayed unmatched. The CDR3 totals 17 residues. Germline lookup yields CDR1 LGHNA and CDR2 YSLEER. The CDR3 DNA reads TGCGCCAGCAGCCAAGATTCGTCGACTAGCGGGCAAGAGACCCAGTACTTC. It yields the protein CASSQDSSTSGQETQYF.

The V and J genes are TRBV5-8 and TRBJ2-7, with 10 bases aligning to TRBD2. Germline V CDR1 and CDR2: SGHTS, YDEGEE. CDR3 size: 16 residues. The trim removed 5 bases at V and 0 bases at J, leaving 8 bases unmatched. The CDR3 sequence: CASSPRTSGRSYEQYF. The CDR3 DNA reads TGTGCCAGCAGTCCTCGGACTAGCGGACGCTCCTACGAGCAGTACTTC.

This clone was counted between two and nine times. The chain carries TRBV30 and TRBJ2-7; possibly TRBD2 for D (5 bases). CDR1 and CDR2 from the germline V gene are GTSNPN and SVGIG (reference sequence). V was clipped by 3 bases and J by 1 base, with 10 bases between them. This CDR3 region has 13 residues. Here the CDR3 DNA reads TGTGCCTGGAGGAAGGGAGCTTCCTACGAGCAGTACTTC. Its translation: CAWRKGASYEQYF.

This clone was recorded a few times. The same CDR3 can be traced to other DNA sequences in this sample. This chain's CDR3 is CASSSRTSGRSNEQFF. Here the CDR3 DNA reads TGTGCCAGCAGCTCCCGGACTAGCGGGAGATCGAATGAGCAGTTCTTC. This chain connects TRBV7-2 to TRBJ2-1; 13 nucleotides align to TRBD2. J gave up 7 bases and V 4 bases, and 7 bases lay outside the gene matches. This CDR3 is 16 amino acids long. Germline CDR1 is SGHTA and CDR2 is FQGNSA.

This clone has just a few counts. The CDR3 region has the DNA TGTGCCAGCAGCTTCGACATCTATGGCTACACCTTC. Its translation is CASSFDIYGYTF. The V call is TRBV7-2, the J call TRBJ1-2; D uncertain. CDR1 and CDR2 from the germline V gene are SGHTA and FQGNSA. Trimming left V 3 bases short and J 4 bases short, with 6 bases between. This CDR3 region has 12 residues.

This clone has more than one count but fewer than ten. The V gene is TRBV9, the J gene TRBJ1-4; the D gene is possibly TRBD1 (6 bases). This CDR3 comprises 15 residues. V dropped 0 bases and J dropped 8 bases, with 14 bases sitting between them. From germline, CDR1 is SGDLS and CDR2 YYNGEE. The CDR3 sequence is CASSVAGGLGEKLFF. CDR3 nucleotide sequence: TGTGCCAGCAGCGTAGCTGGGGGGCTCGGGGAAAAACTGTTTTTT.

This clone was counted between two and nine times. V and J are TRBV2 and TRBJ1-1, with TRBD1 matching 7 bases. The CDR3 consists of 13 residues. The V gene's germline CDR1 is SNHLY and CDR2 FYNNEI. After removal of 10 bases from V and 1 base from J, the junction contained 6 bases not matched to a gene. The CDR3 loop reads CATRGQPNTEAFF. CDR3 bases: TGTGCCACCCGGGGACAGCCGAACACTGAAGCTTTCTTT.